The clone carrying this TCR beta chain has more than one count but fewer than ten. The source of the sample is a study of beta chain features in type 1 diabetes. Expressed TCRB transcripts got sequenced, as all isolated RNA was reverse transcribed. Each sample of naive, central memory or regulatory T cells had, on average, roughly 3.5 million reads. Using immunoSEQ multiplex PCR, the repertoire was profiled, and TCRdb retains in-frame clones only, with some absent. The repertoire holds 810,000 or so clones, around a sixth seen once, with 0.02% to 0.025% in the top ten. This receptor was obtained from a woman aged 18-29 years in good health. Input material: naive CD4+ T cells from blood.

Here the CDR3 reads CASSPAGTEAFF. CDR3 sequence (DNA): TGTGCCAGCAGCCCGGCCGGCACTGAAGCTTTCTTT. The chain uses TRBV11-2 and TRBJ1-1; D ambiguous. This CDR3 spans 12 amino acids. Trimming took off 5 bases at V and 4 bases at J, with 8 bases between the two ends. The germline V gene has CDR1 SGHAT and CDR2 FQNNGV.